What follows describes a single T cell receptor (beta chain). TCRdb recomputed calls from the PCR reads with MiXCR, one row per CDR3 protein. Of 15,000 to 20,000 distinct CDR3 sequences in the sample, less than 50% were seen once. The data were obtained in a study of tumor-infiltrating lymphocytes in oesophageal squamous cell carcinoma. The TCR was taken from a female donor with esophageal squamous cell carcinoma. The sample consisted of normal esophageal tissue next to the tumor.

The CDR3 nucleotides read TGTGCCAGCAGCTTTACACCCAAGGGCACCGGGGAGCTGTTTTTT. Protein sequence: CASSFTPKGTGELFF. The genes are TRBV7-2 and TRBJ2-2; D not certain. V lost 3 bases and J 4 bases, leaving 12 bases between the germline ends. This CDR3 region has 15 residues. Germline V gives CDR1 SGHTA, CDR2 FQGNSA.